Presented here are 25 T cell receptor beta chains from one specimen sequenced in a study of blood T cells in healthy people across ages. It was with a sample-barcoded 5' primer and a J-beta primer mix that a second PCR of roughly 6 to 11 cycles was run. One entry per CDR3 protein results from TCRdb running MiXCR on the 5' RACE reads. The sample carries roughly 680,000 distinct CDR3 sequences, around 52% recorded once. Sequences were obtained from blood. These receptors were taken from a woman at least 80 years old in good health.

Comment on this clonotype: Just one base apart from a much larger clone, this may be a read error. The chain has TRBV6-5 and TRBJ2-1; possible D gene TRBD2, 7 bases. CDR1 and CDR2 (germline): MNHEY, SVGAGI. V lost 11 bases to trimming and J lost 2 bases, with 19 bases between them. The CDR3 length is 15 residues. CDR3 sequence reads: CAGTPPGGPYNEQFF. In nucleotides, the CDR3 is TGTGCCGGCACCCCTCCGGGGGGCCCCTACAATGAGCAGTTCTTC.

This clonotype showed up many times. The chain has TRBV10-3 and TRBJ1-6, with 9 bases identical to TRBD1. Germline V gives CDR1 ENHRY, CDR2 SYGVKD. There are 14 residues in the CDR3. V lost 10 bases to trimming and J lost 8 bases; unmatched junction nucleotides: 9. In nucleotides, the CDR3 is TGTGCCACCAGAGGGACAGGGAGGGATTCACCCCTCCACTTT. This codes for CATRGTGRDSPLHF.

The chain links TRBV7-8 to TRBJ2-1; D is unresolved. Deletions cut 11 bases from V and 4 bases from J, with 12 bases between. The CDR3 extends over 12 amino acids. In germline, CDR1 is SGHVS, CDR2 FQNEAQ. As DNA, the CDR3 is TGTGCCTCTCCAGCAGCGTACAATGAGCAGTTCTTC. It specifies CASPAAYNEQFF.

The rearrangement links TRBV5-1 to TRBJ2-1; 9 nucleotides match TRBD2. There are 15 residues in the CDR3. CDR1 and CDR2 from the germline V gene are SGHRS and YFSETQ. J was trimmed by 7 bases and V by 2 bases; bases with no gene match: 7. The CDR3 protein is CASSFSGRGGNEQFF. CDR3 DNA: TGCGCCAGCAGCTTTAGCGGGAGAGGAGGGAATGAGCAGTTCTTC.

The V call is TRBV6-2 or TRBV6-3, the J call TRBJ1-5; D ambiguous. The CDR3 length is 14 residues. Trimming left V 5 bases short and J 2 bases short, with 10 bases between. Germline CDR1 MNHEY, CDR2 SVGEGT. DNA for the CDR3: TGTGCCAGCAGTCGGCCCGACGGCAATCAGCCCCAGCATTTT. Protein product: CASSRPDGNQPQHF.

The genes are TRBV15 and TRBJ1-4; D unresolved. The V gene lost 0 bases and the J gene lost 4 bases, with 12 bases spanning the gap. Germline CDR1 and CDR2: LNHNV and YYDKDF (reference sequence). The CDR3 has 16 residues. The CDR3 DNA is TGTGCCACCAGCAGAGATTCGGCACGGATTAATGAAAAACTGTTTTTT. Encoded protein: CATSRDSARINEKLFF.

This clonotype was detected a few times. The V call is TRBV3-1, the J call TRBJ2-1; 10 nucleotides match TRBD2. There are 16 residues in the CDR3. From germline, CDR1 is LGHDT and CDR2 YNNKEL (reference sequence). The J segment lost 6 bases and the V segment lost 1 base, leaving 6 bases of the junction unmatched. CDR3 DNA: TGTGCCAGCAGCCAAGCGCGTAGCGGGGGGCCCAATGAGCAGTTCTTC. Amino acid sequence: CASSQARSGGPNEQFF.

This clonotype has only a few counts. The gene calls are TRBV2 and TRBJ2-3; D gene ambiguous. The CDR3 consists of 14 residues. Trimming stripped 7 bases from V and 4 bases from J, with 15 bases between. The germline gives CDR1 SNHLY, CDR2 FYNNEI. The DNA of the CDR3 is TGTGCCAGCAAAGTCCTAGTTTCCGCAGATACGCAGTATTTT. It encodes CASKVLVSADTQYF.

This clonotype showed up just a few times. This chain joins TRBV6-5 and TRBJ2-5; D is possibly TRBD1 or TRBD2 (5 bases each). The J call may be faulty, since TRBJ2-7 better matches the DNA end. Germline V gene data show CDR1 as MNHEY and CDR2 as SVGAGI. This CDR3 spans 14 amino acids. The CDR3 coding sequence is TGTGCCAGCAGTACCACGGGACGGGTCGGCGAGCAGTACTTC. Residues: CASSTTGRVGEQYF.

This clonotype was found many times. The chain links TRBV12-3 or TRBV12-4 to TRBJ2-1; a possible D gene is TRBD1 (6 bases). The CDR3 spans 14 residues. Trimming stripped 7 bases from V and 2 bases from J, with 12 bases between. The CDR3 reads CASTRGHPYNEQFF. CDR3 coding DNA: TGTGCCAGCACCCGGGGACACCCCTACAATGAGCAGTTCTTC.

This chain links TRBV10-1 with TRBJ2-7; D remains ambiguous. Trimming removed 5 bases at V and 1 base at J, with 9 bases between. This CDR3 region has 13 residues. From germline, CDR1 is WNHNN and CDR2 SYGVQD (reference sequence). CDR3 in DNA: TGCGCCAGCAGTATCACCAATTCCTACGAGCAGTACTTC. Protein sequence: CASSITNSYEQYF.

V and J are TRBV12-3 or TRBV12-4 and TRBJ1-2; a possible D gene is TRBD1 (5 bases). This CDR3 comprises 16 residues. Trimming removed 5 bases from V and 4 bases from J, with 20 bases in between. The CDR3 sequence: CASSRGTRRRIYGYTF. As DNA, the CDR3 is TGTGCCAGCAGTCGTGGGACTCGGCGACGAATCTATGGCTACACCTTC.

This clonotype was seen many times. The rearrangement joins TRBV7-3 to TRBJ2-3, with a tentative D call TRBD1 (5 bases). With 4 bases removed from V and 4 bases from J, the gap between germline ends came to 9 bases. This CDR3 region has 13 residues. From germline, CDR1 is SGHTA and CDR2 FQGTGA. DNA for the CDR3: TGTGCCAGCAGCTATCAAGGGGCAGATACGCAGTATTTT. Translated: CASSYQGADTQYF.

V is TRBV2 and J is TRBJ2-7, with D possibly matching TRBD2 (6 bases). Germline values: CDR1 SNHLY, CDR2 FYNNEI. V was trimmed by 4 bases and J by 3 bases, leaving 13 bases between them. The length of the CDR3 is 14 residues. This chain's CDR3 is CASSVILGGYEQYF. The CDR3 DNA reads TGTGCCAGCAGTGTGATTTTGGGGGGCTACGAGCAGTACTTC.

The chain carries TRBV4-2 and TRBJ1-2; no clear D. CDR3 length equals 14 residues. Germline CDR1 LGHNA, CDR2 YNFKEQ. Trimming took 0 bases from V and 6 from J, leaving 11 bases between them. CDR3 residues: CASSQDRQVDGYTF. The DNA of the CDR3 is TGTGCCAGCAGCCAAGATAGGCAGGTGGATGGCTACACCTTC.

This clonotype was detected many times. The chain employs TRBV28 and TRBJ2-1, with D maybe TRBD2 (6 bases). Germline loops: CDR1 MDHEN, CDR2 SYDVKM. The ends were cut back, 7 bases at V and 0 bases at J, with 16 bases in the middle. The CDR3 loop spans 16 amino acids. The CDR3 spells CASTSGGTDSYNEQFF. CDR3 bases: TGTGCCAGCACCTCTGGAGGGACGGACTCCTACAATGAGCAGTTCTTC.

The rearrangement uses TRBV20-1 and TRBJ2-3; TRBD2 matches 9 bases. The germline CDR1 and CDR2 sequences are DFQATT and SNEGSKA (reference sequence). V trimming: 1 base; J trimming: 4 bases; junction bases outside the gene matches: 24. This CDR3 is built from 21 residues. The CDR3 bases are TGCAGTGCTAGAGGGCGTCGGGAGCGGGGGGCGCCATCAGAGATCGCAGATACGCAGTATTTT. Translating it yields CSARGRRERGAPSEIADTQYF.

V and J are TRBV25-1 and TRBJ1-1, with D unresolved. CDR1 is MGHDK and CDR2 is SYGVNS in the germline V gene. CDR3 length: 14 amino acids. Trimming removed 1 base from V and 0 bases from J, with 6 bases in between. The CDR3 sequence is CASSESLLNTEAFF. The CDR3 nucleotides read TGTGCCAGCAGTGAATCTTTGTTGAACACTGAAGCTTTCTTT.

This clonotype was counted only a few times. The CDR3, as DNA: TGCGCCAGTGACGGGTCTGGGGCCAACGTCCTGACTTTC. Translation gives CASDGSGANVLTF. The gene calls are TRBV5-1 and TRBJ2-6; D gene uncertain. With 8 bases removed from V and 1 base from J, the gap between germline ends came to 7 bases. The length of the CDR3 is 13 residues. Germline V gene sequence: CDR1 SGHRS, CDR2 YFSETQ.

The V and J genes are TRBV2 and TRBJ2-7, with 10 bases aligning to TRBD1. Germline CDR1 reads SNHLY; CDR2 reads FYNNEI. J gave up 4 bases and V 6 bases, and 9 bases lay outside the gene matches. CDR3 length: 15 amino acids. In nucleotides, the CDR3 is TGTGCCAGCAGCCTACGTCCGGGACAGGGGTACGAGCAGTACTTC. This codes for CASSLRPGQGYEQYF.

The V gene is TRBV20-1, the J gene TRBJ2-7, with 9 bases matching TRBD2. The ends lost 1 base at V and 0 bases at J; junction bases unmatched: 10. Looked up from germline, CDR1 is DFQATT and CDR2 is SNEGSKA (reference sequence). This CDR3 has 17 residues. The DNA for the CDR3 is TGCAGTGCTAGAGCGAGTGGGGCGGGAGGGCTCTCCTACGAGCAGTACTTC. Protein product: CSARASGAGGLSYEQYF.

The DNA of the CDR3 is TGCAGTGCTGCCCGGACAGCAAGAACTCAGCCCCAGCATTTT. It codes for CSAARTARTQPQHF. The chain couples TRBV20-1 to TRBJ1-5, with D perhaps TRBD1 (6 bases). CDR3 length equals 14 residues. Deletions cut 5 bases from V and 6 bases from J, with 17 bases between. Germline V gene sequence: CDR1 DFQATT, CDR2 SNEGSKA (reference sequence).

The rearrangement links TRBV7-9 to TRBJ1-2; D remains ambiguous. Germline CDR1 and CDR2: SEHNR and FQNEAQ (reference sequence). Trimming pared 7 bases from V and 3 bases from J, leaving 18 bases between. The CDR3 runs to 15 residues. This CDR3 reads CASTMPYEGDYGYTF. DNA for the CDR3: TGTGCCAGCACCATGCCCTACGAGGGCGACTATGGCTACACCTTC. The full variable domain, completed using reference TRBV7-9 and TRBJ1-2, is DTGVSQNPRHKITKRGQNVTFRCDPISEHNRLYWYRQTLGQGPEFLTYFQNEAQLEKSRLLSDRFSAERPKGSFSTLEIQRTEQGDSAMYLCASTMPYEGDYGYTFGSGTRLTVV.

This chain connects TRBV29-1 to TRBJ2-5, with TRBD1 matching over 8 bases. The CDR3 runs 12 residues. After removal of 6 bases from V and 5 bases from J, the junction contained 5 bases not matched to a gene. Germline lookup yields CDR1 SQVTM and CDR2 ANQGSEA. DNA for the CDR3: TGCAGCGTCTACAGGGGGACGGAGACCCAGTACTTC. This translates into CSVYRGTETQYF.

In its sample, this clonotype was seen many times. The CDR3 region is CASSYSIQGAEKLFF. The CDR3 region has the DNA TGTGCCAGCAGTTACTCGATACAGGGGGCGGAAAAACTGTTTTTT. This rearrangement joins TRBV6-6 to TRBJ1-4, with 9 bases identical to TRBD1. CDR1 and CDR2 from the germline V gene are MNHNY and SVGAGI (reference sequence). Trimming at V came to 0 bases and at J to 8 bases, leaving 4 bases not matched to a gene. This CDR3 has 15 residues.